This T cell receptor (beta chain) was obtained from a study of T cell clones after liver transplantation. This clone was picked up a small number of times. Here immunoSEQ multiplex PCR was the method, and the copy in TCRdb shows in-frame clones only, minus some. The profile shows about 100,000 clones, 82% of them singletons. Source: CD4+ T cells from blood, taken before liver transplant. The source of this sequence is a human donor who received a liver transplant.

CDR3 sequence (DNA): TGTGCCAGCAGCCGGGACAGGGGGCAGGGTCAGCCCCAGCATTTT. Translating it yields CASSRDRGQGQPQHF. This rearrangement joins TRBV4-2 to TRBJ1-5; 12 nucleotides align to TRBD1. The ends lost 4 bases at V and 6 bases at J; junction bases unmatched: 4. This CDR3 is built from 15 residues. The V gene's germline CDR1 is LGHNA and CDR2 YNFKEQ.